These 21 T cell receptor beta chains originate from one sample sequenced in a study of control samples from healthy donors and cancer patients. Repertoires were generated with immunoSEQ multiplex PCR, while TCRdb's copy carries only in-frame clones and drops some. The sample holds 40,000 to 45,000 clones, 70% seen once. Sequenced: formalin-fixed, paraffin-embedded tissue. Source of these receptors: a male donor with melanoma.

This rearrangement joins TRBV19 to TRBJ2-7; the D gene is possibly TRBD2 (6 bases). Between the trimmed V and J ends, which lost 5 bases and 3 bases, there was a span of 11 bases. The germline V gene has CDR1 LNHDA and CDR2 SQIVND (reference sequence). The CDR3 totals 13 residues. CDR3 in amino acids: CASSLTGGYEQYF. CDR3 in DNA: TGTGCCAGTAGTCTCACCGGGGGCTACGAGCAGTACTTC.

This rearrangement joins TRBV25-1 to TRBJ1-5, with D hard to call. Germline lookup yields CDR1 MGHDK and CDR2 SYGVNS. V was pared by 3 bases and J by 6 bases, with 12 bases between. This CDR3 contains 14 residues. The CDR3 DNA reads TGTGCCAGCAGTGACCCGACGGCTAGTCAGCCCCAGCATTTT. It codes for CASSDPTASQPQHF.

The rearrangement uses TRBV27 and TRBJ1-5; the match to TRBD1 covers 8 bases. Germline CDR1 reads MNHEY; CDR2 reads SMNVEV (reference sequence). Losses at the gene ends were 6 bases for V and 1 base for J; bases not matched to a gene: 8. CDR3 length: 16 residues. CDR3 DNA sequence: TGTGCCAGCAGGCCCACAGGGGGGTTAAGCAATCAGCCCCAGCATTTT. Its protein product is CASRPTGGLSNQPQHF.

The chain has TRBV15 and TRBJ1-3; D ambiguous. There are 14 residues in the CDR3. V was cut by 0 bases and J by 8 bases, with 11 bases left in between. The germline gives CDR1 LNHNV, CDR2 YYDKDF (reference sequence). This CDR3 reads CATSRDSRADTIYF. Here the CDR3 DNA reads TGTGCCACCAGCAGAGACAGCCGAGCGGACACCATATATTTT.

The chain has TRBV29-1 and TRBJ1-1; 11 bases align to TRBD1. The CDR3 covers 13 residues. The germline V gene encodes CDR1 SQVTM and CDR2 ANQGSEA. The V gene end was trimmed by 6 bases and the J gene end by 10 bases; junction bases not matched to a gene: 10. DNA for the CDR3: TGCAGCGTAAATACCGGGACAGGGGGTCTAGCTTTCTTT. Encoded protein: CSVNTGTGGLAFF.

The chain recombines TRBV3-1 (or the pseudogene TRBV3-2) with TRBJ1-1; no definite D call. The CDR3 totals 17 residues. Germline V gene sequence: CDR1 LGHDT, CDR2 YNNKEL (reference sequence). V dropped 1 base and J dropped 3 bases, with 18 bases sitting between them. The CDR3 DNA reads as TGTGCCAGCAGCCAAGGGCTGGCGCGGTCAGAGCACACTGAAGCTTTCTTT. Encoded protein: CASSQGLARSEHTEAFF.

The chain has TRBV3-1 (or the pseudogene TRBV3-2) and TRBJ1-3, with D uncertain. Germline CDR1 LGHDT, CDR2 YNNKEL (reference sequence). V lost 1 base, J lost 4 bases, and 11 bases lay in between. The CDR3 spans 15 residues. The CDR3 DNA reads TGTGCCAGCAGCCAAGTCCCAGGTTACGGAAACACCATATATTTT. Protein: CASSQVPGYGNTIYF.

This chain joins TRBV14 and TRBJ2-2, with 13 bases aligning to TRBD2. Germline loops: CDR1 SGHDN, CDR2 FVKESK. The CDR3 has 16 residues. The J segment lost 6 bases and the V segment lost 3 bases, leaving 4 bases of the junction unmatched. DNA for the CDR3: TGTGCCAGCAGCCACGCAACTAGCGGGAGGGCCGGGGAGCTGTTTTTT. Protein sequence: CASSHATSGRAGELFF.

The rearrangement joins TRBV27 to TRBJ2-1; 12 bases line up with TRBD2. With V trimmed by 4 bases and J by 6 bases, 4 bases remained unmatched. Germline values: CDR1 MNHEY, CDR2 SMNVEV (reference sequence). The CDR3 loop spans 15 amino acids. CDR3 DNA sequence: TGTGCCAGCAGTTACCCGGGACTAGCGGGCAATGAGCAGTTCTTC. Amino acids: CASSYPGLAGNEQFF.

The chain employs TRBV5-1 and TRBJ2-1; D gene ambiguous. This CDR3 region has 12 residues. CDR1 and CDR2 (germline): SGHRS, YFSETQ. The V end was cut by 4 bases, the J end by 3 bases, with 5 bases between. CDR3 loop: CASSADYNEQFF. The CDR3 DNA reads TGCGCCAGCAGCGCGGACTACAATGAGCAGTTCTTC.

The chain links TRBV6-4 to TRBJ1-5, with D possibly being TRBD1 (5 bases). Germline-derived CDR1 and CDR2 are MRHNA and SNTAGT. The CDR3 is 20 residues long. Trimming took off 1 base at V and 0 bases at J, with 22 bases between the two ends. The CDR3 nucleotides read TGTGCCAGCAGTGACTGGCAGGGCGAAAGAAGGGTGACTAGCAATCAGCCCCAGCATTTT. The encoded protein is CASSDWQGERRVTSNQPQHF.

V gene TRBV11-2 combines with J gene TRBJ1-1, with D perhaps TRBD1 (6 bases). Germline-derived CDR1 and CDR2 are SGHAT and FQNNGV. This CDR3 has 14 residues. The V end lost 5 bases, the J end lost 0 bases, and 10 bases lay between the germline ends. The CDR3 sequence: CASSLAGVNTEAFF. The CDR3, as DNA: TGTGCCAGCAGCCTCGCAGGGGTGAACACTGAAGCTTTCTTT.

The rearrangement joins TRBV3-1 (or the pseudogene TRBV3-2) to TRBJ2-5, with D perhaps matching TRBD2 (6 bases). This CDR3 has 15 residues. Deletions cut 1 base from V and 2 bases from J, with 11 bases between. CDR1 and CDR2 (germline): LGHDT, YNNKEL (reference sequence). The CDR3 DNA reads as TGTGCCAGCAGCCAAGCGGGTAGCGGACAAGAGACCCAGTACTTC. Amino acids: CASSQAGSGQETQYF.

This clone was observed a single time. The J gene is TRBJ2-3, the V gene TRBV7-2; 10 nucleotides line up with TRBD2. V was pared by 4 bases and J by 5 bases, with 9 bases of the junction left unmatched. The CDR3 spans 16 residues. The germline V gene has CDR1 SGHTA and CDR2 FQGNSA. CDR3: CASSSQTSGWGDTQYF. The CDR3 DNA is TGTGCCAGCAGCTCCCAGACTAGCGGGTGGGGAGATACGCAGTATTTT.

CDR3 DNA sequence: TGTGCCACCGCTGAGAGCAATCAGCCCCAGCATTTT. Protein product: CATAESNQPQHF. This sequence joins TRBV24-1 and TRBJ1-5; D ambiguous. Looked up from germline, CDR1 is KGHDR and CDR2 is SFDVKD. The ends were cut back, 9 bases at V and 1 base at J, with 6 bases in the middle. CDR3 length: 12 residues.

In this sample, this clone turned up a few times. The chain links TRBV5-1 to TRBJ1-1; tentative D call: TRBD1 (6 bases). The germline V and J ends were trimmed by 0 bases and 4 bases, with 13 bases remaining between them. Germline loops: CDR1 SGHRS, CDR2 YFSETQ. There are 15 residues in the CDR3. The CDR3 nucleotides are TGCGCCAGCAGCTTGGGGCCAGGGGAATCCACTGAAGCTTTCTTT. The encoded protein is CASSLGPGESTEAFF.

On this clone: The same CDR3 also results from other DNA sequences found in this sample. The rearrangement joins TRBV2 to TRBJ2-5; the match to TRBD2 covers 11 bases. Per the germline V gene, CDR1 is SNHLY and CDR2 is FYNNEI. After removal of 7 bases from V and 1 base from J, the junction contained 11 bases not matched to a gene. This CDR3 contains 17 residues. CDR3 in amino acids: CASIRGSLAGVQETQYF. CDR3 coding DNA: TGTGCCAGCATTCGGGGATCACTAGCGGGAGTCCAAGAGACCCAGTACTTC.

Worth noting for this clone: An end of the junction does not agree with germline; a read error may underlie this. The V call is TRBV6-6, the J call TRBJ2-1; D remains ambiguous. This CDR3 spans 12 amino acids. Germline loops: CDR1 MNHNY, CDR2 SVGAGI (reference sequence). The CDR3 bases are TGTGCCAACAGTACACAGCTAAATGAGCAGTTCTTC. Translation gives CANSTQLNEQFF.

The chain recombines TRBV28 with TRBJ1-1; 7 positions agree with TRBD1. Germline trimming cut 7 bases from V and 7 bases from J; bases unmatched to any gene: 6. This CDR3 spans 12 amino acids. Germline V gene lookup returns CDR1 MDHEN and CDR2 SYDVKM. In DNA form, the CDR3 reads TGTGCCAGCACCTTAGGGGGCGTTGAAGCTTTCTTT. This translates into CASTLGGVEAFF.

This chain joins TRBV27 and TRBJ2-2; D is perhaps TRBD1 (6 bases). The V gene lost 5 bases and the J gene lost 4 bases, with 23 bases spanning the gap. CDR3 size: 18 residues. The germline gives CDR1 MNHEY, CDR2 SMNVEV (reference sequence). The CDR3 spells CASSTRDKGRWGTGELFF. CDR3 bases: TGTGCCAGCAGTACCCGGGACAAGGGGCGCTGGGGCACCGGGGAGCTGTTTTTT.

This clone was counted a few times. This chain's CDR3 is CASRTGNTGELFF. CDR3 nucleotides: TGTGCCAGCAGGACGGGGAACACCGGGGAGCTGTTTTTT. The chain employs TRBV7-3 and TRBJ2-2; D gene unclear. The CDR3 runs to 13 residues. Between the trimmed V and J ends, which lost 6 bases and 1 base, there was a span of 6 bases. CDR1 is SGHTA and CDR2 is FQGTGA in the germline V gene.